This T cell receptor (beta chain) was sequenced for a study of cytomegalovirus exposure and HLA in healthy donors. This clone was seen a handful of times. Its specificity is unknown. Donors consisted of healthy bone marrow donors. PCR employed 60 Vbeta and 13 Jbeta primers. Assay: immunoSEQ multiplex PCR; the TCRdb copy retains only in-frame clones and omits some. The profile shows 90,000 or so clones, about four fifths of them singletons. The germline V and J ends were trimmed by 2 bases and 5 bases, with 8 bases remaining between them. CDR1 and CDR2 from the germline V gene are SGDLS and YYNGEE. The CDR3 covers 14 residues. General study findings and limits: Most TCR sequences were rare, but some public TCRs occurred in many donors. Follow-up analysis later connected one missense variant in DCLRE1C with trimming of TCR beta V- and J-genes. An analysis was carried out later, and it reportedly showed fewer N-insertions in an Asian-associated ancestry cluster than the roughly 700-donor mean.

The TCR sequence derives from a man aged 55-75 years in good health and CMV-seronegative. The sample consisted of PBMCs. J is TRBJ1-6 and V is TRBV9; D unclear. The DNA for the CDR3 is TGTGCCAGCAGCGTCAATGGAGATAATTCACCCCTCCACTTT. This gives the protein CASSVNGDNSPLHF.